There are many counts of the clone carrying this T cell receptor (beta chain). Its target is not known. The CDR3 extends over 17 amino acids. Per the germline V gene, CDR1 is MNHEY and CDR2 is SVGEGT. Trimming at V came to 5 bases and at J to 0 bases, leaving 9 bases not matched to a gene. This entry is derived from a study of spatial heterogeneity in lung cancer. Turning to the study itself: In raw reads, more than 9.5 appearances on average were recorded for each unique TCR and UMI combination. Overall study findings and caveats: The study found that expanded intratumoral alpha and beta TCR counts tracked tumor mutation counts.

Each TCR cDNA molecule carried a unique molecular identifier. TCRdb re-called the 5' RACE reads with MiXCR, one entry per CDR3 protein. Of fewer than 5,000 distinct CDR3 sequences listed, 5.5% to 7.5% are singletons. The time point is: sample taken at primary tumor resection. The donors, approximately 66 patients with untreated early-stage non-small cell lung cancer, provided the samples. The starting material was lung tumor tissue, obtained at surgery. The chain is built from TRBV6-2 or TRBV6-3 and TRBJ1-2; 10 nucleotides align to TRBD1. The origin of this receptor is a male donor with early-stage non-small cell lung cancer. CDR3 sequence: CASSLRTGGRPNYGYTF. DNA of the CDR3: TGTGCCAGCAGTCTCCGGACAGGGGGGAGACCTAACTATGGCTACACCTTC.